This T cell receptor (beta chain) stems from a study of blood T cell repertoires in COVID-19. Across the whole study: The United States, Italy and Spain were the sources of the acute and convalescent COVID-19 samples. PBMCs, B-cell-depleted T cells, or T cells were the source of the cDNA or gDNA that made up the material.

This clone was seen a single time. Germline V gene data show CDR1 as MNHEY and CDR2 as SVGEGT. CDR3 size: 17 residues. The V and J ends lost 2 bases and 5 bases respectively, with 21 bases between them. As originally analysed: Amplification from reference gene primers served as the basis for estimated nucleated cell counts. Libraries were prepared by immunoSEQ multiplex PCR; TCRdb keeps only in-frame clonotypes and omits some of them. V, J and clone size reflect that table, while D and trimming were determined from the DNA. This sample carries about 240,000 clones, 70% to 90% of them seen once, and the ten largest clones take 6% to 9%.

V and J are TRBV6-2 or TRBV6-3 and TRBJ2-5, with D possibly matching TRBD2 (5 bases). Input material: peripheral blood. The receptor was derived from a woman between 65 and 79 years old with active or convalescent COVID-19. The CDR3 reads CASSYLTSPQSKETQYF. The CDR3 DNA reads as TGTGCCAGCAGTTACCTTACTAGTCCCCAATCTAAGGAGACCCAGTACTTC.